The 17 T cell receptor beta chains presented below share a single source sample, sequenced in a study of blood T cell repertoires in COVID-19. Clones were read by immunoSEQ multiplex PCR, and TCRdb kept only the in-frame ones, dropping some. Of under 75,000 clones in the sample, around 81% were seen once. Sequenced: peripheral blood. The receptors were sampled from a woman older than 75 with active or convalescent COVID-19.

This sequence joins TRBV4-1 and TRBJ1-6; D not certain. V lost 4 bases and J 9 bases, leaving 10 bases between the germline ends. This CDR3 has 13 amino acids. Germline V gene sequence: CDR1 MGHRA, CDR2 YSYEKL. CDR3 sequence reads: CASSPPASSPLHF. The CDR3 nucleotides read TGCGCCAGCAGCCCCCCCGCGAGTTCACCCCTCCACTTT.

V usage is TRBV9 and J usage is TRBJ1-1; no reliable D call. The germline V gene has CDR1 SGDLS and CDR2 YYNGEE. The length of the CDR3 is 14 residues. Trimming left V 1 base short and J 1 base short, with 8 bases between. CDR3 amino acids: CASSVFGSNTEAFF. Written as DNA, the CDR3 is TGTGCCAGCAGCGTATTCGGGTCGAACACTGAAGCTTTCTTT.

This rearrangement joins TRBV29-1 to TRBJ2-2; 8 bases line up with TRBD1. The trim removed 6 bases at V and 6 bases at J, leaving 12 bases unmatched. The CDR3 extends over 15 amino acids. Germline V gene lookup returns CDR1 SQVTM and CDR2 ANQGSEA. DNA for the CDR3: TGCAGCGTCAAATCGACAGGGGCGGAGGCCGGGGAGCTGTTTTTT. Translated, it gives CSVKSTGAEAGELFF.

The chain uses TRBV19 and TRBJ1-5; D not resolved. Looked up from germline, CDR1 is LNHDA and CDR2 is SQIVND (reference sequence). CDR3 size: 15 residues. Trimming removed 3 bases from V and 8 bases from J, with 17 bases in between. The DNA of the CDR3 is TGTGCCAGTAGTATGATGGGCCTCCCCATCAAGCCCCAGCATTTT. It yields the protein CASSMMGLPIKPQHF.

This chain uses TRBV19 with TRBJ1-2; TRBD1 might be the D (6 bases). The germline gives CDR1 LNHDA, CDR2 SQIVND (reference sequence). Trimming stripped 5 bases from V and 5 bases from J, with 15 bases between. CDR3 length: 14 residues. Here the CDR3 reads CASSSTTGKYGYTF. CDR3 DNA sequence: TGTGCCAGTAGTTCCACAACAGGGAAGTATGGCTACACCTTC.

This clone has a count of ten or more. The chain is built from TRBV5-1 and TRBJ2-6; possibly TRBD2 for D (6 bases). The CDR3 contains 17 residues. CDR1 is SGHRS and CDR2 is YFSETQ in the germline V gene. Trimming took off 4 bases at V and 4 bases at J, with 18 bases between the two ends. DNA of the CDR3: TGCGCCAGCAGCCTCGCGTACCTCGGGGGAGGGGCCAACGTCCTGACTTTC. It yields the protein CASSLAYLGGGANVLTF.

The chain couples TRBV24-1 to TRBJ2-2; 9 bases agree with TRBD1. CDR1 is KGHDR, CDR2 SFDVKD, per germline. This CDR3 region has 16 residues. V dropped 4 bases and J dropped 5; count of bases not matched to a gene: 7. For the CDR3, the DNA is TGTGCCACCAGTGACCCGGGACAGGGTAGTACCGGGGAGCTGTTTTTT. Its protein is CATSDPGQGSTGELFF.

This clone was seen more than once but under ten times. J is TRBJ2-5 and V is TRBV5-4, with 12 bases lining up with TRBD2. This CDR3 contains 16 residues. The J segment lost 4 bases and the V segment lost 4 bases, leaving 8 bases of the junction unmatched. The V gene's germline CDR1 is SGHNT and CDR2 YYREEE (reference sequence). DNA for the CDR3: TGTGCCAGCAGCACGGGACTAGCGGGTTTGGGAGAGACCCAGTACTTC. Its protein is CASSTGLAGLGETQYF.

This clone turned up a few times. This chain connects TRBV5-6 to TRBJ2-2, with a possible D match to TRBD2 (6 bases). The CDR3 is made up of 16 amino acids. The germline gives CDR1 SGHDT, CDR2 YYEEEE. The V end was cut by 4 bases, the J end by 3 bases, with 16 bases between. The DNA of the CDR3 is TGTGCCAGCAGCCTTCCGGCTGGGGGGTACACCGGGGAGCTGTTTTTT. Amino acids: CASSLPAGGYTGELFF.

The CDR3, as DNA: TGTGCCAGCTCACCAGACTTTCTTCTTCGGGGTGGCTACACCTTC. Translated, it gives CASSPDFLLRGGYTF. The V and J genes are TRBV18 and TRBJ1-2, with D hard to call. The V gene lost 2 bases and the J gene lost 7 bases, with 17 bases spanning the gap. This CDR3 contains 15 residues. Per germline, CDR1 KGHSH and CDR2 LQKENI.

The V and J genes are TRBV6-5 and TRBJ1-5, with 10 bases matching TRBD1. The V and J ends lost 8 bases and 7 bases, in that order; junction bases with no gene match: 8. The CDR3 is 14 amino acids. Germline CDR1 is MNHEY and CDR2 is SVGAGI. CDR3 sequence (DNA): TGTGCCAGCCGTCCCGGGACAGGGGCCCAGCCCCAGCATTTT. It yields the protein CASRPGTGAQPQHF.

In its sample, this clone was seen once. The chain links TRBV5-6 to TRBJ2-7; D is possibly TRBD1 (7 bases). V shed 4 bases and J shed 6 bases, with 20 bases lying between them. CDR1 and CDR2 (germline): SGHDT, YYEEEE. There are 15 residues in the CDR3. CDR3 DNA sequence: TGTGCCAGCAGCGTGGGGGGCAACAGGGGAGGCGAGCAGTACTTC. It codes for CASSVGGNRGGEQYF. Variable domain in full (rest from reference TRBV5-6 and TRBJ2-7): DAGVTQSPTHLIKTRGQQVTLRCSPKSGHDTVSWYQQALGQGPQFIFQYYEEEERQRGNFPDRFSGHQFPNYSSELNVNALLLGDSALYLCASSVGGNRGGEQYFGPGTRLTVT.

The V gene is TRBV27, the J gene TRBJ1-6, with a tentative D call TRBD1 (6 bases). V lost 2 bases and J 6 bases, leaving 11 bases between the germline ends. Germline V gene sequence: CDR1 MNHEY, CDR2 SMNVEV (reference sequence). The CDR3 sequence is 15 residues long. The CDR3 loop is CASSLVRQVNSPLHF. The CDR3 nucleotides are TGTGCCAGCAGTTTAGTGAGACAGGTTAATTCACCCCTCCACTTT.

The gene calls are TRBV7-2 and TRBJ2-1, with D possibly being TRBD2 (6 bases). CDR3 size: 15 residues. In germline, CDR1 is SGHTA, CDR2 FQGNSA. The V and J ends lost 5 bases and 0 bases respectively, with 11 bases between them. This chain's CDR3 is CASSRDLSSYNEQFF. CDR3 DNA: TGTGCCAGCAGCCGGGACTTGAGCTCCTACAATGAGCAGTTCTTC.

The chain links TRBV6-2 or TRBV6-3 to TRBJ2-7, with D maybe TRBD1 (6 bases). Trimming took 1 base from V and 2 from J, leaving 12 bases between them. Germline loops: CDR1 MNHEY, CDR2 SVGEGT. The CDR3 is 15 residues long. CDR3 sequence (DNA): TGTGCCAGCAGTTACTGGGCACAGGGCCCCTACGAGCAGTACTTC. It encodes CASSYWAQGPYEQYF.

This chain joins TRBV18 and TRBJ2-5; D is unresolved. The V end was cut by 5 bases, the J end by 5 bases, with 9 bases between. This CDR3 spans 12 amino acids. The germline V gene encodes CDR1 KGHSH and CDR2 LQKENI. The DNA for the CDR3 is TGTGCCAGCTCATCTTCTTCGGAGACCCAGTACTTC. Encoded protein: CASSSSSETQYF. The full variable domain, rest sourced from reference TRBV18 and TRBJ2-5, is NAGVMQNPRHLVRRRGQEARLRCSPMKGHSHVYWYRQLPEEGLKFMVYLQKENIIDESGMPKERFSAEFPKEGPSILRIQQVVRGDSAAYFCASSSSSETQYFGPGTRLLVL.

This clone was found once. This chain uses TRBV28 with TRBJ2-2, with 7 bases that match TRBD1. Germline V gives CDR1 MDHEN, CDR2 SYDVKM. The junction had 7 bases not matched to a gene; V was cut back by 2 bases and J by 1 base. This CDR3 comprises 17 residues. This CDR3 is CASSLGVQGWNTGELFF. The CDR3 DNA reads TGTGCCAGCAGTTTAGGGGTACAGGGGTGGAACACCGGGGAGCTGTTTTTT.